This section outlines one T cell receptor beta chain sequence together with its context. The sample holds other DNA sequences that translate to the same CDR3. V lost 4 bases, J lost 3 bases, and 4 bases stayed unmatched. Germline CDR1 LGHDT, CDR2 YNNKEL (reference sequence). The CDR3 runs 16 residues. This record belongs to a study of blood T cell repertoires in COVID-19. Study information: Italy, Spain and the United States were the sources of the convalescent and acute COVID-19 samples.

Per the authors' pipeline: Nucleated cell counts were estimated from reference gene primer amplification. The repertoire was sequenced with immunoSEQ multiplex PCR; TCRdb's copy has only in-frame clones and lacks some. Clone size and V and J calls were adopted from that table, with D and trimming inferred from the DNA. Of about 250,000 clones in the sample, roughly 89% are singletons; the top ten hold 0.75% to 0.9%. This chain uses TRBV3-1 (or the pseudogene TRBV3-2) with TRBJ2-7; 15 bases fit TRBD2. The receptor's source is a man younger than 40 with acute or convalescent COVID-19. The sample was peripheral blood. The DNA of the CDR3 is TGTGCCAGCAGCCTCGGACTAGCGGGAGGGGGCTACGAGCAGTACTTC. As protein: CASSLGLAGGGYEQYF.